This passage covers 20 T cell receptor beta chains from one sample sequenced in a study of OX40 agonist ivuxolimab in advanced cancers. Clones were read by immunoSEQ multiplex PCR, and TCRdb kept only the in-frame ones, dropping some. The table includes some 82,000 clones, 75% to 95% detected once. The sequencing used CD4+ or CD8+ T cells sorted from blood, collected in a trial of the OX40 agonist ivuxolimab. These receptors originate from an adult with an advanced solid tumor such as melanoma, head and neck, liver or kidney cancer.

The chain links TRBV5-1 to TRBJ1-2, with TRBD1 as a possible D gene (5 bases). V gave up 4 bases and J gave up 4 bases, with 14 bases separating them. From germline, CDR1 is SGHRS and CDR2 YFSETQ. The CDR3 sequence is 14 residues long. As DNA, the CDR3 is TGCGCCAGCAGCAAGACAGTCGGAGCCTATGGCTACACCTTC. As protein: CASSKTVGAYGYTF.

V usage is TRBV28 and J usage is TRBJ1-2; D is unclear. The length of the CDR3 is 17 residues. CDR1 MDHEN and CDR2 SYDVKM come from the germline V gene. Trimming cost V 3 bases and J 0 bases, with 17 bases left between them. In nucleotides, the CDR3 is TGTGCCAGCAGTTTGTCTCGGCAGCGCCAATCTAACTATGGCTACACCTTC. This encodes CASSLSRQRQSNYGYTF.

The sample holds one count of this clone. The CDR3 loop is CASSPLRLSTGELFF. DNA for the CDR3: TGTGCCAGCAGCCCCCTGCGACTATCAACCGGGGAGCTGTTTTTT. V and J are TRBV7-2 and TRBJ2-2, with D possibly matching TRBD2 (5 bases). The CDR3 is made up of 15 amino acids. Trimming took off 5 bases at V and 5 bases at J, with 15 bases between the two ends. CDR1 SGHTA and CDR2 FQGNSA come from the germline V gene.

This chain connects TRBV20-1 to TRBJ1-1, with a weak D call TRBD1 (5 bases). There are 10 residues in the CDR3. Germline CDR1 reads DFQATT; CDR2 reads SNEGSKA (reference sequence). V dropped 5 bases and J dropped 8 bases, with 9 bases sitting between them. This chain's CDR3 is CSAYRQEAFF. The CDR3 DNA follows: TGCAGTGCTTATAGACAGGAAGCTTTCTTT.

This clone has a handful of counts. DNA for the CDR3: TGCAGCGCGGACAGATTGAACACTGAAGCTTTCTTT. Protein sequence: CSADRLNTEAFF. The V and J genes are TRBV29-1 and TRBJ1-1; possibly TRBD1 for D (6 bases). The germline V and J ends were trimmed by 7 bases and 0 bases, with 9 bases remaining between them. The CDR3 is made up of 12 amino acids. Germline loops: CDR1 SQVTM, CDR2 ANQGSEA.

This chain links TRBV11-2 with TRBJ2-6, with 9 bases aligning to TRBD1. The CDR3 covers 15 residues. Germline values: CDR1 SGHAT, CDR2 FQNNGV. The V gene end was trimmed by 5 bases and the J gene end by 4 bases; junction bases not matched to a gene: 3. The CDR3 sequence is CASSTQGAGANVLTF. CDR3 DNA sequence: TGTGCCAGCAGCACACAGGGGGCCGGGGCCAACGTCCTGACTTTC. Filled out from reference TRBV11-2 and TRBJ2-6, the complete variable domain reads EAGVAQSPRYKIIEKRQSVAFWCNPISGHATLYWYQQILGQGPKLLIQFQNNGVVDDSQLPKDRFSAERLKGVDSTLKIQPAKLEDSAVYLCASSTQGAGANVLTFGAGSRLTVL.

This clone was seen more than once but under ten times. This sequence joins TRBV30 and TRBJ2-7, with 8 bases that match TRBD2. Germline V lookup: CDR1 GTSNPN, CDR2 SVGIG (reference sequence). The CDR3 consists of 13 residues. V lost 3 bases, J lost 2 bases, and 3 bases stayed unmatched. As DNA, the CDR3 is TGTGCCTGGAGGCTAGCGGGCACCTACGAGCAGTACTTC. This codes for CAWRLAGTYEQYF.

The J gene is TRBJ2-7, the V gene TRBV28; D remains ambiguous. Germline V gene sequence: CDR1 MDHEN, CDR2 SYDVKM. CDR3 size: 13 residues. V lost 7 bases, J lost 6 bases, and 16 bases lay in between. The CDR3 loop is CASNIGVLGEQYF. In DNA, the CDR3 is TGTGCCAGCAATATTGGGGTCCTTGGCGAGCAGTACTTC.

The rearrangement links TRBV19 to TRBJ1-2; a possible D gene is TRBD1 (6 bases). Germline V lookup: CDR1 LNHDA, CDR2 SQIVND (reference sequence). V shed 4 bases and J shed 6 bases, with 15 bases lying between them. This CDR3 is built from 14 residues. The CDR3 region is CASSNRERSNGYTF. The CDR3 nucleotides are TGTGCCAGTAGTAACAGGGAACGGAGTAATGGCTACACCTTC.

The V call is TRBV5-1, the J call TRBJ1-2, with D maybe TRBD1 (5 bases). CDR3 length: 15 residues. CDR1 is SGHRS, CDR2 YFSETQ, per germline. V lost 0 bases and J 0 bases, leaving 9 bases between the germline ends. The CDR3 nucleotides read TGCGCCAGCAGCTTGGGACAGATGACTAACTATGGCTACACCTTC. The encoded protein is CASSLGQMTNYGYTF.

The V gene is TRBV19, the J gene TRBJ2-1, with D maybe TRBD2 (6 bases). In germline, CDR1 is LNHDA, CDR2 SQIVND (reference sequence). Trimming left V 2 bases short and J 6 bases short, with 11 bases between. CDR3 length: 14 amino acids. The CDR3: CASSIRDSSNEQFF. The CDR3 DNA reads as TGTGCCAGTAGTATAAGGGACTCTTCCAATGAGCAGTTCTTC.

This clone was detected only a few times. CDR3: CAIAAQVDTQYF. CDR3 in DNA: TGTGCCATCGCTGCACAGGTAGATACGCAGTATTTT. V and J are TRBV10-3 and TRBJ2-3, with a weak D call TRBD1 (5 bases). This CDR3 has 12 residues. Between the trimmed V and J ends, which lost 8 bases and 5 bases, there was a span of 11 bases. Germline values: CDR1 ENHRY, CDR2 SYGVKD.

This sequence joins TRBV14 and TRBJ2-4, with TRBD1 as a possible D gene (6 bases). Germline V gene sequence: CDR1 SGHDN, CDR2 FVKESK. This CDR3 has 15 residues. V was cut by 1 base and J by 3 bases, with 10 bases left in between. The CDR3: CASSQARGDKNIQYF. CDR3 DNA sequence: TGTGCCAGCAGCCAAGCCAGGGGAGACAAAAACATTCAGTACTTC.

This chain uses TRBV23-1 with TRBJ2-7; tentative D call: TRBD1 (7 bases). TRBV23-1 is given ORF status, its function remaining uncertain. The CDR3 spans 16 residues. V was clipped by 10 bases and J by 2 bases, with 24 bases between them. The CDR3 DNA reads as TGCGCCACCCTCCTAAATCGGAGGGGGCACCCCTACGAGCAGTACTTC. It encodes CATLLNRRGHPYEQYF.

The J gene is TRBJ2-7, the V gene TRBV4-3; 12 bases are shared with TRBD2. This CDR3 region has 18 residues. In germline, CDR1 is LGHNA, CDR2 YSLEER. With 0 bases clipped from V and 4 bases from J, the junction kept 10 bases outside the gene matches. CDR3 nucleotides: TGCGCCAGCAGCCAAGAGAGGCCAACTAGCGGGAGGCTTTACGAGCAGTACTTC. This encodes CASSQERPTSGRLYEQYF.

The rearrangement uses TRBV30 and TRBJ2-7; 8 nucleotides line up with TRBD2. CDR1 GTSNPN and CDR2 SVGIG come from the germline V gene (reference sequence). V dropped 4 bases and J dropped 6; count of bases not matched to a gene: 8. CDR3 size: 13 residues. CDR3 sequence: CAWNGGTRGEQYF. In DNA, the CDR3 is TGTGCCTGGAATGGCGGGACTAGGGGCGAGCAGTACTTC.

The chain employs TRBV1 and TRBJ1-5. TRBV1 is tagged as a pseudogene. The CDR3 runs 15 residues. The CDR3 is CTSSRGGGGNQPQHF. The DNA for the CDR3 is TGCACCAGCAGCCGAGGGGGAGGCGGCAATCAGCCCCAGCATTTT.

This chain uses TRBV5-1 with TRBJ1-2, with 10 bases that match TRBD1. CDR1 SGHRS and CDR2 YFSETQ come from the germline V gene. This CDR3 contains 15 residues. J was trimmed by 4 bases and V by 4 bases; bases with no gene match: 7. CDR3 sequence: CASSPGTGESYGYTF. CDR3 coding DNA: TGCGCCAGCAGCCCCGGGACAGGGGAATCCTATGGCTACACCTTC.

This clone occurred a few times. This sequence joins TRBV14 and TRBJ2-7; the D call may be TRBD1 or TRBD2 (6 bases each). The germline gives CDR1 SGHDN, CDR2 FVKESK. Trimming took 4 bases from V and 0 from J, leaving 16 bases between them. This CDR3 has 16 amino acids. The CDR3 sequence: CASSPQRGVSSYEQYF. The CDR3 DNA is TGTGCCAGCAGCCCCCAAAGGGGGGTTAGCTCCTACGAGCAGTACTTC.

This chain connects TRBV6-5 to TRBJ1-5, with TRBD1 as a possible D gene (5 bases). Trimming removed 6 bases from V and 9 bases from J, with 18 bases in between. Per germline, CDR1 MNHEY and CDR2 SVGAGI. The CDR3 length is 14 residues. For the CDR3, the DNA is TGTGCCAGCAGCTCCGGGACCGCATTCTCGCCCCAGCATTTT. Translation gives CASSSGTAFSPQHF.